The T cell receptor beta chain under discussion was sequenced for a study of blood T cell repertoires in COVID-19. Repertoires were generated with immunoSEQ multiplex PCR, while TCRdb's copy carries only in-frame clones and drops some. Altogether tens of thousands of clones are present, roughly 81% being singletons, with the ten largest covering around 5%. V shed 6 bases and J 3 bases; nucleotides not matched to a gene: 4. The germline V gene encodes CDR1 SGHRS and CDR2 YFSETQ. The CDR3 runs to 13 residues. The clonotype originates from an elderly man with COVID-19, enrolled during active disease. What was sequenced was peripheral blood. This chain connects TRBV5-1 to TRBJ2-3; the match to TRBD1 covers 7 bases. CDR3 amino acids: CASTPDRTDTQYF. In DNA, the CDR3 is TGCGCCAGCACCCCGGACAGGACAGATACGCAGTATTTT.